This record looks at one T cell receptor (beta chain) sequence and its context. The antigen remains undetermined. The entry originates in a study of cytomegalovirus exposure and HLA in healthy donors. Study in general: Samples from HLA-typed donors yielded about 85 million unique TCRs in an early data release. Genetic ancestry analysis placed approximately 80% of the 398 donors that were genotyped in the Caucasian-associated cluster.

The PCR employed 60 Vbeta primers together with 13 Jbeta primers. Sequenced by immunoSEQ multiplex PCR; TCRdb stores in-frame clones only, minus some. The table shows some 140,000 clones, with 70% to 80% occurring only once. The CDR3 contains 17 residues. Deletions cut 1 base from V and 8 bases from J, with 23 bases between. Germline V lookup: CDR1 LGHNA, CDR2 YSLEER. Study findings and constraints: V- and J-gene trimming in TCR beta was tied to a missense DCLRE1C variant by an analysis performed later. Previous analysis showed most TCR beta V segments were productive about 87% or about 30% of the time.

The origin of this receptor is a man aged 30-40 years in good health and CMV-seronegative. Sample: PBMCs. The V call is TRBV4-3, the J call TRBJ1-1; weak D call: TRBD1 (6 bases). This chain's CDR3 is CASSQGTPTGTTWEAFF. CDR3 nucleotide sequence: TGCGCCAGCAGCCAAGGGACCCCCACAGGGACCACTTGGGAAGCTTTCTTT.